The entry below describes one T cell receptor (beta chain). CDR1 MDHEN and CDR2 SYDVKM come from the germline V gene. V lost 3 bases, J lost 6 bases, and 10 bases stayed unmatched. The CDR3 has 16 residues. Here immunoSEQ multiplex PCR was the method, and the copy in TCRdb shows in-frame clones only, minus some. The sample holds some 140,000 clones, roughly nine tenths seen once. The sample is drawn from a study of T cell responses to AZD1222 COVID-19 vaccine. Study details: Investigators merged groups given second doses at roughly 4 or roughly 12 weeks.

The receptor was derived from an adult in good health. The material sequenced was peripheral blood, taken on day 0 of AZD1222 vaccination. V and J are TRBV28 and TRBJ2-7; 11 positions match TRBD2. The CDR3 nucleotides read TGTGCCAGCAGTTTTGGTCTCCTAGCGGGAGGTGGCGAGCAGTACTTC. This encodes CASSFGLLAGGGEQYF.